These 18 T cell receptor beta chains were sequenced from one sample in a study of blood T cell repertoires in COVID-19. Clones were read by immunoSEQ multiplex PCR, and TCRdb kept only the in-frame ones, dropping some. The sample records about 120,000 clones, about 81% being singletons. Sequenced sample: peripheral blood. These receptors originate from a man younger than 40 with COVID-19, enrolled during active disease.

The chain employs TRBV19 and TRBJ2-5; D uncertain. CDR1 and CDR2 (germline): LNHDA, SQIVND (reference sequence). The length of the CDR3 is 13 residues. V lost 3 bases, J lost 2 bases, and 7 bases lay in between. The CDR3 is CASSIWPQETQYF. The CDR3 DNA sequence: TGTGCCAGTAGTATTTGGCCACAAGAGACCCAGTACTTC.

This rearrangement joins TRBV28 to TRBJ1-3; no clear D gene. The CDR3 contains 19 residues. From germline, CDR1 is MDHEN and CDR2 SYDVKM. V lost 5 bases and J lost 4, with 27 bases in between. CDR3 amino acids: CASSAIPGSRGRVGNTIYF. CDR3 nucleotides: TGTGCCAGCAGTGCAATTCCCGGGAGTCGTGGGAGGGTAGGAAACACCATATATTTT.

The chain employs TRBV27 and TRBJ1-1, with TRBD1 as a possible D gene (6 bases). Between the trimmed V and J ends, which lost 6 bases and 1 base, there was a span of 18 bases. From germline, CDR1 is MNHEY and CDR2 SMNVEV (reference sequence). CDR3 length equals 16 residues. In DNA, the CDR3 is TGTGCCAGCAGCTCCGAGGGACAACTAAGGAACACTGAAGCTTTCTTT. It yields the protein CASSSEGQLRNTEAFF.

The rearrangement joins TRBV5-1 to TRBJ2-7; TRBD1 aligns across 10 bases. Germline V lookup: CDR1 SGHRS, CDR2 YFSETQ. The CDR3 sequence is 15 residues long. The V segment lost 4 bases and the J segment 7 bases; nucleotides outside the gene matches: 11. In DNA, the CDR3 is TGCGCCAGCAGCCGGAGTGCGGGACAGGGGAGAGAGCAGTACTTC. Amino acids: CASSRSAGQGREQYF. Variable domain in full (rest from reference TRBV5-1 and TRBJ2-7): KAGVTQTPRYLIKTRGQQVTLSCSPISGHRSVSWYQQTPGQGLQFLFEYFSETQRNKGNFPGRFSGRQFSNSRSEMNVSTLELGDSALYLCASSRSAGQGREQYFGPGTRLTVT.

The chain is built from TRBV6-4 and TRBJ2-3; TRBD2 is a possible D gene (6 bases). There are 15 residues in the CDR3. Germline CDR1 and CDR2: MRHNA and SNTAGT. Trimming pared 2 bases from V and 1 base from J, leaving 10 bases between. The CDR3 DNA reads TGTGCCAGCAGTGACCCGGGACTGGGCACAGATACGCAGTATTTT. Protein: CASSDPGLGTDTQYF.

This clone was counted between two and nine times. The CDR3 sequence: CSVEGTGASLYEQYF. For the CDR3, the DNA is TGCAGCGTTGAAGGGACAGGGGCCTCCTTATACGAGCAGTACTTC. This rearrangement joins TRBV29-1 to TRBJ2-7; TRBD1 agrees at 9 bases. The CDR3 loop spans 15 amino acids. In germline, CDR1 is SQVTM, CDR2 ANQGSEA. J lost 4 bases, V lost 1 base, and 8 bases had no gene match.

This clone occurred once. The V gene is TRBV28, the J gene TRBJ1-2; TRBD1 matches 8 bases. This CDR3 has 14 residues. CDR1 is MDHEN, CDR2 SYDVKM, per germline. The junction had 11 bases not matched to a gene; V was cut back by 6 bases and J by 8 bases. CDR3 DNA: TGTGCCAGCAGCTACCTCGACAGGGGAGAAGGCTACACCTTC. It specifies CASSYLDRGEGYTF.

The chain recombines TRBV11-3 with TRBJ1-5; D uncertain. V lost 5 bases, J lost 6 bases, and 11 bases lay in between. Germline V gene sequence: CDR1 SGHNT, CDR2 YENEEA. This CDR3 comprises 13 residues. The CDR3 reads CASSRGLGQPQHF. As DNA, the CDR3 is TGTGCCAGCAGCCGAGGGTTGGGTCAGCCCCAGCATTTT.

As concerns this clone: The germline gene is not matched at one end of the junction; a read error may be the cause. The CDR3 is CASSLEWGSNTGELFF. The CDR3 nucleotides read TGTGCCAGCAGCTTAGAGTGGGGATCGAACACCGGGGAGCTATTTTTT. The chain recombines TRBV7-8 with TRBJ2-2; D might be TRBD2 (5 bases). The CDR3 has 16 amino acids. CDR1 SGHVS and CDR2 FQNEAQ come from the germline V gene.

This chain joins TRBV6-1 and TRBJ2-7; 10 bases map to TRBD2. V shed 1 base and J 3 bases; nucleotides not matched to a gene: 3. This CDR3 region has 15 residues. Germline lookup yields CDR1 MNHNS and CDR2 SASEGT. Written as DNA, the CDR3 is TGTGCCAGCAGTGAAGAGTCTAGCGGGAGCTACGAGCAGTACTTC. Translating gives CASSEESSGSYEQYF.

The chain carries TRBV9 and TRBJ1-6, with 7 bases lining up with TRBD1. The germline V gene encodes CDR1 SGDLS and CDR2 YYNGEE. There are 16 residues in the CDR3. Trimming cost V 4 bases and J 2 bases; bases outside gene matches: 6. CDR3 in amino acids: CASSLTGVPYNSPLHF. The CDR3 DNA is TGTGCCAGCAGCCTTACAGGGGTCCCCTATAATTCACCCCTCCACTTT.

The chain recombines TRBV9 with TRBJ1-5; 7 bases agree with TRBD1. The CDR3 extends over 15 amino acids. V shed 3 bases and J 7 bases; nucleotides not matched to a gene: 10. Germline loops: CDR1 SGDLS, CDR2 YYNGEE. The CDR3 sequence: CASSAPDRPQQPQHF. DNA for the CDR3: TGTGCCAGCAGCGCTCCGGACAGGCCGCAGCAGCCCCAGCATTTT. The whole variable domain, filled in from reference TRBV9 and TRBJ1-5, reads DSGVTQTPKHLITATGQRVTLRCSPRSGDLSVYWYQQSLDQGLQFLIQYYNGEERAKGNILERFSAQQFPDLHSELNLSSLELGDSALYFCASSAPDRPQQPQHFGDGTRLSIL.

Concerning this clone: One end of the junction does not line up with germline, which may come from a read error. J is TRBJ2-7 and V is TRBV6-5; D possibly matches TRBD1 or TRBD2 (6 bases each). CDR3 length: 16 amino acids. The germline CDR1 and CDR2 sequences are MNHEY and SVGAGI. In nucleotides, the CDR3 is TGTGCCAGCAGCTACTCGGGGGCAGGGAAAGACTACGAGCAGTACTTC. Encoded protein: CASSYSGAGKDYEQYF.

The chain employs TRBV2 and TRBJ1-2; D not certain. CDR3 size: 16 residues. Germline loops: CDR1 SNHLY, CDR2 FYNNEI. Deletions cut 4 bases from V and 0 bases from J, with 15 bases between. DNA of the CDR3: TGTGCCAGCAGTGTACGGACTGCTACAACTAACTATGGCTACACCTTC. This codes for CASSVRTATTNYGYTF.

The chain combines TRBV6-5 with TRBJ2-2; a weak D match, TRBD1 (6 bases). Germline values: CDR1 MNHEY, CDR2 SVGAGI. CDR3 size: 14 residues. V lost 6 bases to trimming and J lost 5 bases, with 13 bases between them. The CDR3 reads CASREDSLTGELFF. DNA of the CDR3: TGTGCCAGCAGAGAGGACAGCCTAACCGGGGAGCTGTTTTTT.

This clone appeared once. The chain employs TRBV6-2 or TRBV6-3 and TRBJ2-7, with D tentatively TRBD2 (6 bases). CDR3 length: 15 residues. The V gene's germline CDR1 is MNHEY and CDR2 SVGEGT. Trimming took off 4 bases at V and 0 bases at J, with 13 bases between the two ends. The chain's CDR3 is CASSSPRGSSYEQYF. The DNA for the CDR3 is TGTGCCAGCAGTTCTCCTCGGGGGTCCTCCTACGAGCAGTACTTC.

The gene calls are TRBV30 and TRBJ2-3; TRBD2 is a possible D gene (6 bases). V was trimmed by 1 base and J by 3 bases, leaving 11 bases between them. Germline V gene data show CDR1 as GTSNPN and CDR2 as SVGIG (reference sequence). The CDR3 is 14 amino acids. CDR3 sequence reads: CAWSGAGLTDTQYF. The CDR3 nucleotides are TGTGCCTGGAGTGGGGCGGGGTTAACAGATACGCAGTATTTT.

This clone was recorded only once. The chain is built from TRBV11-2 and TRBJ1-2; D may be TRBD1 (5 bases). Trimming pared 4 bases from V and 8 bases from J, leaving 11 bases between. Germline-derived CDR1 and CDR2 are SGHAT and FQNNGV. The length of the CDR3 is 12 residues. CDR3 coding DNA: TGTGCCAGCAGCTCACGACAGTACGGCTACACCTTC. Translation gives CASSSRQYGYTF. Drawing the rest from reference TRBV11-2 and TRBJ1-2, the complete variable domain is EAGVAQSPRYKIIEKRQSVAFWCNPISGHATLYWYQQILGQGPKLLIQFQNNGVVDDSQLPKDRFSAERLKGVDSTLKIQPAKLEDSAVYLCASSSRQYGYTFGSGTRLTVV.